Below, 32 T cell receptor beta chains from the same sample are listed, as sequenced in a study of post-analysis software for immune sequencing data. Study-wide points: With TRBV5-6, TRBV5-1 and TRBV20-1 included, about five TRBV segments were more frequent in patients than in controls.

Antigen specificity for these receptors is unknown. Unique molecular identifiers had been added to the TCR beta cDNA libraries. Each CDR3 protein gets one entry after TCRdb re-called the PCR reads with MiXCR. The table lists 750,000 to 900,000 distinct CDR3 sequences, under 60% of them singletons. Sequencing was done on a sample of blood. All receptors come from a girl under 18 with multiple sclerosis.

V usage is TRBV5-1 and J usage is TRBJ2-1; perhaps TRBD2 as D (6 bases). Looked up from germline, CDR1 is SGHRS and CDR2 is YFSETQ. The ends were cut back, 5 bases at V and 9 bases at J, with 18 bases in the middle. The CDR3 sequence is 14 residues long. The CDR3 reads CASRGGDALSEQFF. CDR3 coding DNA: TGCGCCAGCAGGGGGGGAGACGCCCTCAGTGAGCAGTTCTTC.

The chain employs TRBV12-3 or TRBV12-4 and TRBJ1-2; TRBD1 aligns across 11 bases. This CDR3 region has 14 residues. With V trimmed by 5 bases and J by 8 bases, 7 bases remained unmatched. The CDR3 DNA follows: TGTGCCAGCAGTGCCGGGACAGGGGGAAGCGGCTACACCTTC. This encodes CASSAGTGGSGYTF.

This clonotype appeared a few times. CDR3 amino acids: CASSDKVAGGTDTQYF. The CDR3 DNA sequence: TGTGCCAGCAGCGATAAAGTAGCGGGAGGCACAGATACGCAGTATTTT. This rearrangement joins TRBV7-2 to TRBJ2-3, with TRBD2 identical over 9 bases. This CDR3 has 16 amino acids. V lost 5 bases, J lost 1 base, and 7 bases stayed unmatched. Germline CDR1 is SGHTA and CDR2 is FQGNSA.

The chain joins TRBV5-1 to TRBJ2-5; 11 bases are a match to TRBD2. The CDR3 spans 15 residues. Losses at the gene ends were 5 bases for V and 4 bases for J; bases not matched to a gene: 7. CDR1 and CDR2 from the germline V gene are SGHRS and YFSETQ. CDR3 region: CASRKVAGGPETQYF. CDR3 DNA sequence: TGCGCCAGCAGGAAAGTAGCGGGAGGGCCAGAGACCCAGTACTTC. Full variable domain (missing parts from reference TRBV5-1 and TRBJ2-5): KAGVTQTPRYLIKTRGQQVTLSCSPISGHRSVSWYQQTPGQGLQFLFEYFSETQRNKGNFPGRFSGRQFSNSRSEMNVSTLELGDSALYLCASRKVAGGPETQYFGPGTRLLVL.

J is TRBJ1-1 and V is TRBV6-5; a possible D gene is TRBD1 (5 bases). This CDR3 contains 14 residues. Trimming pared 2 bases from V and 8 bases from J, leaving 15 bases between. The germline V gene has CDR1 MNHEY and CDR2 SVGAGI. The CDR3 nucleotides are TGTGCCAGCAGTTACCGCCCCGGGGGTTACGAAGCTTTCTTT. This sequence encodes CASSYRPGGYEAFF.

The V and J genes are TRBV6-6 and TRBJ1-2; no clear D. The CDR3 contains 14 residues. Germline assignment: CDR1 MNHNY and CDR2 SVGAGI (reference sequence). The V end was cut by 2 bases, the J end by 3 bases, with 10 bases between. The CDR3 loop reads CASSYPQIHYGYTF. The CDR3 coding sequence is TGTGCCAGCAGTTACCCTCAGATACACTATGGCTACACCTTC.

This clonotype turned up a few times. J is TRBJ1-4 and V is TRBV21-1; the DNA was not used to check the table's D call, TRBD1. TRBV21-1 represents a pseudogene. The CDR3 is 15 residues long. CDR3 in DNA: TGTGCCAGCAGCCATGACGGGACAACTAATGAAAAACTGTTTTTT. Protein sequence: CASSHDGTTNEKLFF.

The chain uses TRBV4-3 and TRBJ1-2; D is unclear. The CDR3 has 13 amino acids. Per the germline V gene, CDR1 is LGHNA and CDR2 is YSLEER. The V end lost 2 bases, the J end lost 6 bases, and 10 bases lay between the germline ends. The DNA of the CDR3 is TGCGCCAGCAGCCAATCAGGAGGCGATGGCTACACCTTC. This encodes CASSQSGGDGYTF.

The chain employs TRBV20-1 and TRBJ2-7; possible D gene TRBD1, 5 bases. The CDR3 runs to 13 residues. Trimming took off 2 bases at V and 3 bases at J, with 11 bases between the two ends. Germline loops: CDR1 DFQATT, CDR2 SNEGSKA (reference sequence). The CDR3 loop reads CSARFIGDYEQYF. The CDR3 DNA reads as TGCAGTGCTAGATTCATAGGGGACTACGAGCAGTACTTC.

This clonotype was found once. The chain recombines TRBV6-1 with TRBJ2-1, with 10 positions matching TRBD2. Germline CDR1 MNHNS, CDR2 SASEGT. The CDR3 contains 20 residues. V was clipped by 2 bases and J by 1 base; unmatched bases: 14. The CDR3 here is CASSEPPPGPSGRSYNEQFF. CDR3 bases: TGTGCCAGCAGTGAACCCCCCCCAGGGCCTAGCGGGAGATCCTACAATGAGCAGTTCTTC.

The genes are TRBV5-1 and TRBJ2-3, with 10 bases aligning to TRBD2. The CDR3 spans 16 residues. Looked up from germline, CDR1 is SGHRS and CDR2 is YFSETQ. Trimming at V came to 4 bases and at J to 2 bases, leaving 7 bases not matched to a gene. The CDR3 spells CASSLSGTSDTDTQYF. For the CDR3, the DNA is TGCGCCAGCAGCCTATCCGGGACTAGCGACACAGATACGCAGTATTTT.

Only a few counts were recorded for this clonotype. The J gene is TRBJ2-1, the V gene TRBV5-6, with a tentative D call TRBD2 (6 bases). The CDR3 totals 14 residues. Per germline, CDR1 SGHDT and CDR2 YYEEEE. Trimming removed 0 bases from V and 10 bases from J, with 14 bases in between. The CDR3 protein is CASSLEFGRGEQFF. DNA of the CDR3: TGTGCCAGCAGCTTGGAGTTTGGGCGGGGAGAGCAGTTCTTC.

CDR3 residues: CASSPRWAGEMIGANVLTF. CDR3 coding DNA: TGTGCCAGCTCACCACGGTGGGCAGGGGAAATGATAGGGGCCAACGTCCTGACTTTC. This chain joins TRBV18 and TRBJ2-6; possible D gene TRBD1, 6 bases. Trimming removed 1 base from V and 4 bases from J, with 20 bases in between. Germline loops: CDR1 KGHSH, CDR2 LQKENI. The CDR3 covers 19 residues.

The genes are TRBV9 and TRBJ2-5; no reliable D call. CDR3 length equals 15 residues. V shed 0 bases and J shed 0 bases, with 9 bases lying between them. CDR1 is SGDLS, CDR2 YYNGEE, per germline. The CDR3 region has the DNA TGTGCCAGCAGCGTAGACCAGACGTACCAAGAGACCCAGTACTTC. Protein sequence: CASSVDQTYQETQYF.

This clonotype was counted once. This rearrangement joins TRBV12-3 or TRBV12-4 to TRBJ2-5; weak D call: TRBD2 (6 bases). CDR3 length equals 15 residues. Trimming left V 6 bases short and J 1 base short, with 15 bases between. As DNA, the CDR3 is TGTGCCAGCAGGGTAGCGGAGGACCCCCAAGAGACCCAGTACTTC. Translating gives CASRVAEDPQETQYF.

This clonotype has only a few counts. The genes are TRBV29-1 and TRBJ2-5; D unclear. The CDR3 runs to 11 residues. V gave up 6 bases and J gave up 1 base, with 6 bases separating them. The germline CDR1 and CDR2 sequences are SQVTM and ANQGSEA. CDR3 region: CSVVLQETQYF. CDR3 DNA: TGCAGCGTGGTTCTCCAAGAGACCCAGTACTTC.

V usage is TRBV10-3 and J usage is TRBJ2-7, with D uncertain. CDR1 and CDR2 from the germline V gene are ENHRY and SYGVKD. The V and J ends lost 4 bases and 0 bases respectively, with 7 bases between them. The CDR3 loop spans 13 amino acids. As DNA, the CDR3 is TGTGCCATCAGTGTCGCGAGCTCCTACGAGCAGTACTTC. Encoded protein: CAISVASSYEQYF.

There are a few counts of this clonotype. V and J are TRBV5-1 and TRBJ2-7; no reliable D call. CDR3 length equals 13 residues. CDR1 and CDR2 (germline): SGHRS, YFSETQ. Trimming took off 2 bases at V and 1 base at J, with 7 bases between the two ends. CDR3 sequence reads: CASSFHVSYEQYF. In DNA form, the CDR3 reads TGCGCCAGCAGCTTCCATGTATCCTACGAGCAGTACTTC.

This clonotype has at least ten counts. The chain joins TRBV7-3 to TRBJ2-3; 9 nucleotides line up with TRBD1. V dropped 4 bases and J dropped 3; count of bases not matched to a gene: 5. The CDR3 length is 15 residues. Germline assignment: CDR1 SGHTA and CDR2 FQGTGA. CDR3 sequence reads: CASSSTGGWTDTQYF. CDR3 bases: TGTGCCAGCAGCTCGACAGGGGGATGGACAGATACGCAGTATTTT.

The chain employs TRBV28 and TRBJ1-5; the D is unclear. Germline CDR1 MDHEN, CDR2 SYDVKM. The CDR3 is 14 residues long. With 11 bases removed from V and 0 bases from J, the gap between germline ends came to 14 bases. CDR3 residues: CASTWGHSNQPQHF. The CDR3 DNA reads TGTGCCTCAACCTGGGGTCATAGCAATCAGCCCCAGCATTTT.

The CDR3 loop reads CASSLVRGRAGNEQFF. The CDR3 DNA reads TGTGCCAGCAGCTTAGTTCGCGGGAGGGCCGGTAATGAGCAGTTCTTC. V and J are TRBV7-2 and TRBJ2-1; 9 positions agree with TRBD2. Germline loops: CDR1 SGHTA, CDR2 FQGNSA. V lost 1 base to trimming and J lost 7 bases; unmatched junction nucleotides: 8. The CDR3 contains 16 residues.

The chain recombines TRBV6-5 with TRBJ2-5; a weak D match, TRBD2 (6 bases). This CDR3 contains 15 residues. CDR1 is MNHEY and CDR2 is SVGAGI in the germline V gene. The V end was cut by 1 base, the J end by 1 base, with 10 bases between. The DNA for the CDR3 is TGTGCCAGCAGTTACTTTCGGGAGACCCAAGAGACCCAGTACTTC. Protein: CASSYFRETQETQYF.

The chain couples TRBV12-3 or TRBV12-4 to TRBJ2-1; tentative D call: TRBD1 (5 bases). Trimming removed 10 bases at V and 5 bases at J, with 21 bases between. The CDR3 runs 15 residues. The CDR3 is CATEAGALGNNEQFF. For the CDR3, the DNA is TGTGCCACCGAAGCTGGGGCCCTTGGAAACAATGAGCAGTTCTTC.

The V call is TRBV20-1, the J call TRBJ2-1, with 16 bases lining up with TRBD2. Losses at the gene ends were 7 bases for V and 8 bases for J; bases not matched to a gene: 11. This CDR3 is built from 16 residues. The germline V gene encodes CDR1 DFQATT and CDR2 SNEGSKA (reference sequence). CDR3 sequence: CSGGLAGGGDFYEQFF. The CDR3 region has the DNA TGCAGTGGGGGACTAGCGGGAGGGGGTGATTTCTATGAGCAGTTCTTC.

Only a few counts were recorded for this clonotype. CDR3 sequence reads: CASSENPQGEQFF. The DNA for the CDR3 is TGTGCCAGCAGTGAAAATCCGCAGGGTGAGCAGTTCTTC. This sequence joins TRBV6-4 and TRBJ2-1, with D possibly being TRBD1 (5 bases). In germline, CDR1 is MRHNA, CDR2 SNTAGT. The CDR3 extends over 13 amino acids. V was cut by 3 bases and J by 9 bases, with 12 bases left in between.

The rearrangement joins TRBV12-3 or TRBV12-4 to TRBJ2-1, with D hard to call. V was shortened by 7 bases and J by 0 bases, with 13 bases between the two germline ends. The CDR3 totals 15 residues. The CDR3 here is CASTPVSSSYNEQFF. The CDR3 DNA reads TGTGCCAGCACCCCGGTTTCTAGCTCCTACAATGAGCAGTTCTTC.

The V gene is TRBV5-1, the J gene TRBJ2-1; weak D call: TRBD2 (5 bases). The CDR3 consists of 16 residues. V was shortened by 1 base and J by 0 bases, with 11 bases between the two germline ends. Germline CDR1 is SGHRS and CDR2 is YFSETQ. As DNA, the CDR3 is TGCGCCAGCAGCTTGTCAGCGGCAAGCTCCTACAATGAGCAGTTCTTC. It yields the protein CASSLSAASSYNEQFF. The full variable domain, in which reference TRBV5-1 and TRBJ2-1 provide the parts outside the CDR3, is KAGVTQTPRYLIKTRGQQVTLSCSPISGHRSVSWYQQTPGQGLQFLFEYFSETQRNKGNFPGRFSGRQFSNSRSEMNVSTLELGDSALYLCASSLSAASSYNEQFFGPGTRLTVL.

The chain is built from TRBV20-1 and TRBJ2-1; no firm D call. The V end lost 5 bases, the J end lost 4 bases, and 12 bases lay between the germline ends. The CDR3 spans 13 residues. Germline V gives CDR1 DFQATT, CDR2 SNEGSKA (reference sequence). In nucleotides, the CDR3 is TGCAGTGCTCCCCCTGGGGATTACAATGAGCAGTTCTTC. As protein: CSAPPGDYNEQFF.

The V and J genes are TRBV20-1 and TRBJ2-7, with 10 bases aligning to TRBD2. This CDR3 comprises 15 residues. Trimming took 2 bases from V and 1 from J; bases not matched to a gene: 5. Germline V lookup: CDR1 DFQATT, CDR2 SNEGSKA (reference sequence). The CDR3 reads CSARPTSGLSYEQYF. Written as DNA, the CDR3 is TGCAGTGCTAGACCGACTAGCGGGTTATCCTACGAGCAGTACTTC.

This chain connects TRBV4-3 to TRBJ1-6; D ambiguous. In germline, CDR1 is LGHNA, CDR2 YSLEER. V lost 1 base and J lost 14, with 12 bases in between. This CDR3 has 13 amino acids. In DNA, the CDR3 is TGCGCCAGCAGCCAAGGTCCAGGCGCGGCCCTCCACTTT. This encodes CASSQGPGAALHF.

The rearrangement joins TRBV4-1 to TRBJ2-7; 7 nucleotides match TRBD2. The trim removed 0 bases at V and 4 bases at J, leaving 6 bases unmatched. Germline-derived CDR1 and CDR2 are MGHRA and YSYEKL. This CDR3 has 15 residues. The DNA of the CDR3 is TGCGCCAGCAGCCAAGAGAAGCGGGAAGGGTACGAGCAGTACTTC. It codes for CASSQEKREGYEQYF.

CDR3 coding DNA: TGCAGTGCTTACTCAGCGAACCAAGAGACCCAGTACTTC. Translation gives CSAYSANQETQYF. The chain joins TRBV20-1 to TRBJ2-5; no clear D. V lost 5 bases and J lost 0, with 10 bases in between. Germline lookup yields CDR1 DFQATT and CDR2 SNEGSKA (reference sequence). This CDR3 comprises 13 residues.